The clone carrying this TCR beta chain was picked up one time. The data derive from a study of blood T cell repertoires in COVID-19. Study summary: Both acute and convalescent COVID-19 samples were obtained from the United States, Italy and Spain. Sources were T cells, B-cell-depleted T cells, or PBMCs; the material itself was cDNA or gDNA.

CDR1 SQVTM and CDR2 ANQGSEA come from the germline V gene. Germline trimming cut 5 bases from V and 6 bases from J; bases unmatched to any gene: 12. This CDR3 is built from 14 residues. As originally analysed: Scientists estimated how many nucleated cells there were by amplifying reference gene primers. TCRdb keeps only in-frame clones here, not all; method: immunoSEQ multiplex PCR. V and J calls and clone size are those listed in that table; D and trimming were worked out from the DNA. There are under 350,000 clones in the sample; about four fifths occur only once, and more than 8% lies in the top ten.

Material for sequencing was peripheral blood. The sequence came from a woman in her 50s who had recovered from COVID-19. The rearrangement uses TRBV29-1 and TRBJ1-1, with 7 nucleotides matching TRBD1. CDR3 in DNA: TGCAGCGTTACCTACCACACTGGACAGGCTGAAGCTTTCTTT. This codes for CSVTYHTGQAEAFF.